This T cell receptor (beta chain) was profiled in a study of beta chain features in type 1 diabetes. For the study at large: There were 95 million to 110 million sorted cells examined across all samples. Findings of the study overall: When VDJ junctions were examined, type 1 diabetes patients showed fewer insertions and more deletions. Patients and controls would share equally any PCR tilt toward shorter templates.

This clone was recorded at least ten times. The antigen is undetermined. The isolated RNA, all of it, was reverse transcribed, so expressed TCRB transcripts were what got sequenced. Only in-frame clones appear in the TCRdb table, and some are missing; sequencing was by immunoSEQ multiplex PCR. The data hold 300,000 to 350,000 clones, with less than 10% observed a single time. The germline V and J ends were trimmed by 6 bases and 8 bases, with 16 bases remaining between them. This CDR3 spans 14 amino acids. Per germline, CDR1 SNHLY and CDR2 FYNNEI. The clonotype originates from a woman under 30 in good health. The rearrangement links TRBV2 to TRBJ1-4; TRBD1 might be the D (6 bases). The source material was central memory CD4+ T cells from blood. The CDR3 sequence: CASRFISGQEKLFF. The CDR3 nucleotides are TGTGCCAGCAGATTTATCTCTGGACAGGAAAAACTGTTTTTT.